The sequence of this TCR beta chain was determined in a study of blood T cell repertoires in COVID-19. In the study overall: Sites in the United States, Italy and Spain provided acute and convalescent COVID-19 samples.

Germline V CDR1 and CDR2: MNHEY, SVGAGI. V lost 5 bases and J 4 bases, leaving 9 bases between the germline ends. This CDR3 region has 13 residues. Remarks on this clone: Other DNA sequences in this sample translate to the same CDR3.

Per the study methods: It was from reference gene primer amplification that nucleated cell counts were estimated. The assay was immunoSEQ multiplex PCR, and TCRdb's table has in-frame clones only and misses some. D and trimming come from the DNA, and the V and J calls and clone size come from that table. The table includes around 250,000 clones, about 90% detected once. Seattle patients were enrolled while actively infected and followed longitudinally. The source is a woman between 65 and 79 years old with COVID-19, enrolled during active disease. Sequenced sample: peripheral blood. The chain links TRBV6-5 to TRBJ1-5; maybe TRBD1 (5 bases). The CDR3 region has the DNA TGTGCCAGCAGTCCAAGACAGAATCAGCCCCAGCATTTT. Translating gives CASSPRQNQPQHF.